The rows below give T cell receptor beta chains drawn from one sample of a study of blood T cells in healthy people across ages. Each CDR3 protein gets one entry after TCRdb re-called the 5' RACE reads with MiXCR. The sample records about 2 million distinct CDR3 sequences, 40% to 55% being singletons. The sample comprised blood. Source of these receptors: a woman in her thirties or forties in good health. Each CDR3 is given with its conserved first and last residue. Fields, in order: V gene, J gene, CDR3 length, clone size, CDR3 protein. Where a row states a size, it is once, few, many or the class of an expanded clone; other rows omit it.

v_call: TRBV20-1
j_call: TRBJ2-3
cdr3_length: 15
clone_size: once
cdr3_aa: CSANVRGGGTDTQYF

v_call: TRBV6-6
j_call: TRBJ2-3
cdr3_length: 14
clone_size: -
cdr3_aa: CASRSGINTDTQYF

v_call: TRBV7-2
j_call: TRBJ2-1
cdr3_length: 16
clone_size: -
cdr3_aa: CASSPGGYHSYNEQFF

v_call: TRBV12-3/TRBV12-4
j_call: TRBJ2-1
cdr3_length: 18
clone_size: -
cdr3_aa: CASGGLAGGPGYLNEQFF

v_call: TRBV6-2/TRBV6-3
j_call: TRBJ2-1
cdr3_length: 17
clone_size: few
cdr3_aa: CASSYPSGTGHYNEQFF

v_call: TRBV20-1
j_call: TRBJ2-7
cdr3_length: 14
clone_size: -
cdr3_aa: CSARERGTTYEQYF

v_call: TRBV7-2
j_call: TRBJ2-3
cdr3_length: 16
clone_size: -
cdr3_aa: CASSRRTAIISDTQYF

v_call: TRBV4-3
j_call: -
cdr3_length: 16
clone_size: few
cdr3_aa: CASSQDPAEGRNEQYF

v_call: TRBV12-3/TRBV12-4
j_call: TRBJ2-3
cdr3_length: 16
clone_size: -
cdr3_aa: CASSLVGTGRGATQYF

v_call: TRBV20-1
j_call: TRBJ1-1
cdr3_length: 12
clone_size: -
cdr3_aa: CSAPPGGSEAFF

v_call: TRBV20-1
j_call: TRBJ2-6
cdr3_length: 12
clone_size: -
cdr3_aa: CSARKGANVLTF

v_call: TRBV4-1
j_call: TRBJ2-5
cdr3_length: 17
clone_size: few
cdr3_aa: CASSQGSHDQLQETQYF

v_call: TRBV2
j_call: -
cdr3_length: 14
clone_size: few
cdr3_aa: CASKGLAGVATQYF

v_call: TRBV6-6
j_call: TRBJ2-1
cdr3_length: 17
clone_size: -
cdr3_aa: CASSYPPGQRQFNEQFF

v_call: TRBV3-1
j_call: TRBJ1-6
cdr3_length: 16
clone_size: -
cdr3_aa: CASSYLLGDSRSPLHF

v_call: TRBV6-5
j_call: TRBJ2-3
cdr3_length: 17
clone_size: -
cdr3_aa: CASSYSGLAGAGDTQYF

v_call: TRBV7-9
j_call: TRBJ2-5
cdr3_length: 15
clone_size: few
cdr3_aa: CASSLGVSATETQYF

v_call: TRBV28
j_call: TRBJ1-2
cdr3_length: 16
clone_size: -
cdr3_aa: CASSFYGTATNYGYTF

v_call: TRBV9
j_call: TRBJ2-3
cdr3_length: 15
clone_size: once
cdr3_aa: CASSAMTGGTDTQYF

v_call: TRBV29-1
j_call: TRBJ1-2
cdr3_length: 12
clone_size: once
cdr3_aa: CSVDSGPYGYTF